These T cell receptor beta chains were read from a single sample in a study of cytomegalovirus exposure and HLA in healthy donors. The method was immunoSEQ multiplex PCR; TCRdb's version includes in-frame clones alone and lacks a portion of them. Here the sample spans about 130,000 clones, roughly a tenth being singletons. Sequencing was carried out using PBMCs. Receptor source: a woman aged 18-29 years in good health and CMV-seropositive. Each CDR3 is given with its conserved first and last residue. D genes are given only for firm matches. The size entry is marked missing in some rows and otherwise reads once, few, many or a size class.

TRBJ2-1,-,-,TRBV11-3,CASSQDYNQWQFF,TGTGCCAGCAGCCAGGACTATAACCAGTGGCAGTTCTTC
TRBJ1-3,-,-,TRBV7-9,CASSLAWDSLGAGNTIYF,TGTGCCAGCAGCTTAGCCTGGGACTCTTTAGGGGCTGGAAACACCATATATTTT
TRBJ2-2,-,-,TRBV30,CAWRRLFGHKNTGELFF,TGTGCCTGGAGACGCCTGTTTGGACACAAGAACACCGGGGAGCTGTTTTTT
TRBJ2-7,few,TRBD1,TRBV5-1,CASSIRQGANYEQYF,TGCGCCAGCAGCATTCGACAGGGGGCGAACTACGAGCAGTACTTC
TRBJ2-1,few,-,TRBV11-3,CASSLGGWSYNEQFF,TGTGCCAGCAGCTTAGGAGGATGGTCCTACAATGAGCAGTTCTTC
TRBJ2-7,few,-,TRBV7-8,CASSYSGDEQYF,TGTGCCAGCAGCTATTCGGGGGACGAGCAGTACTTC
TRBJ2-7,-,-,TRBV19,CASSIGTGFSYEQYF,TGTGCCAGTAGTATAGGCACGGGGTTCTCCTACGAGCAGTACTTC
TRBJ2-2,-,TRBD1,TRBV5-4,CASINGPGQGAGELFF,TGTGCCAGCATCAACGGGCCGGGACAGGGAGCCGGGGAGCTGTTTTTT
TRBJ2-7,-,-,TRBV7-8,CASSLAPSVLHEQYF,TGTGCCAGCAGCTTAGCCCCTAGCGTGCTCCACGAGCAGTACTTC
TRBJ2-2,-,TRBD2,TRBV7-9,CASEGLVVAGELFF,TGTGCCAGCGAGGGACTAGTGGTCGCCGGGGAGCTGTTTTTT
TRBJ2-7,few,-,TRBV28,CATYEAYEQYF,TGTGCCACCTATGAAGCCTACGAGCAGTACTTC
TRBJ2-7,-,-,TRBV28,CASSQNTVLYEQYF,TGTGCCAGCAGTCAAAATACAGTCCTATACGAGCAGTACTTC
TRBJ1-1,few,-,TRBV27,CASSLGRGGFTEAFF,TGTGCCAGCAGTTTAGGTAGGGGGGGATTCACTGAAGCTTTCTTT
TRBJ2-3,-,TRBD2,TRBV30,CAWARLAGIADTQYF,TGTGCCTGGGCTCGACTAGCGGGAATAGCCGATACGCAGTATTTT
TRBJ2-2,-,-,TRBV30,CAWTLIGTGELFF,TGTGCCTGGACCCTCATAGGGACAGGGGAGCTGTTTTTT
TRBJ1-2,-,-,TRBV7-9,CASSPQASGYTF,TGTGCCAGCAGCCCACAGGCTTCTGGCTACACCTTC
TRBJ2-1,-,-,TRBV7-2,CASSLSGVNNEQFF,TGTGCCAGCAGCTTATCCGGGGTAAACAATGAGCAGTTCTTC